Below, 27 T cell receptor beta chains from the same sample are listed, as sequenced in a study of cytomegalovirus exposure and HLA in healthy donors. Assay: immunoSEQ multiplex PCR; the TCRdb copy retains only in-frame clones and omits some. This sample carries 250,000 to 350,000 clones, around 89% of them seen once, and the ten largest clones take about 0.85%. Sequencing was carried out using PBMCs. These receptors all stem from a young woman in good health and CMV-seronegative.

The chain employs TRBV5-1 and TRBJ2-1; D may be TRBD2 (5 bases). Trimming cost V 4 bases and J 0 bases, with 14 bases left between them. There are 16 residues in the CDR3. In germline, CDR1 is SGHRS, CDR2 YFSETQ. For the CDR3, the DNA is TGCGCCAGCAGCGAAGGGCAGCGGTCCTCCTACAATGAGCAGTTCTTC. Its protein product is CASSEGQRSSYNEQFF. Combining the CDR3 with reference TRBV5-1 and TRBJ2-1 gives the whole variable domain KAGVTQTPRYLIKTRGQQVTLSCSPISGHRSVSWYQQTPGQGLQFLFEYFSETQRNKGNFPGRFSGRQFSNSRSEMNVSTLELGDSALYLCASSEGQRSSYNEQFFGPGTRLTVL.

This clone was seen more than once but under ten times. The J gene is TRBJ1-5, the V gene TRBV6-1; a possible D gene is TRBD1 (6 bases). The length of the CDR3 is 13 residues. Germline V lookup: CDR1 MNHNS, CDR2 SASEGT. V lost 8 bases and J lost 5, with 13 bases in between. CDR3 sequence reads: CASLLQGDQPQHF. DNA of the CDR3: TGTGCCAGCTTACTACAGGGAGATCAGCCCCAGCATTTT.

The rearrangement uses TRBV7-2 and TRBJ2-2, with a tentative D call TRBD1 (6 bases). CDR1 is SGHTA, CDR2 FQGNSA, per germline. The CDR3 runs to 16 residues. Deletions cut 5 bases from V and 7 bases from J, with 20 bases between. CDR3 in DNA: TGTGCCAGCAGCGCCGTTCACCCAGGGGTTCACGGGGAGCTGTTTTTT. Translating gives CASSAVHPGVHGELFF.

The chain couples TRBV27 to TRBJ2-2; 8 nucleotides agree with TRBD2. The CDR3 has 15 amino acids. J was trimmed by 7 bases and V by 2 bases; bases with no gene match: 6. The germline V gene encodes CDR1 MNHEY and CDR2 SMNVEV (reference sequence). The CDR3 loop is CASSLVSLAGGELFF. CDR3 coding DNA: TGTGCCAGCAGTTTAGTTTCGCTAGCGGGCGGGGAGCTGTTTTTT.

J is TRBJ2-1 and V is TRBV4-3; no clear D gene. The CDR3 contains 16 residues. V lost 4 bases and J 6 bases, leaving 19 bases between the germline ends. Per the germline V gene, CDR1 is LGHNA and CDR2 is YSLEER. The CDR3 nucleotides read TGCGCCAGCAGCCGTGGTTTGGCGCCGACACGCAATGAGCAGTTCTTC. Encoded protein: CASSRGLAPTRNEQFF.

This chain connects TRBV28 to TRBJ2-7, with 7 bases fitting TRBD1. The V gene's germline CDR1 is MDHEN and CDR2 SYDVKM. The CDR3 extends over 14 amino acids. Trimming at V came to 7 bases and at J to 4 bases, leaving 10 bases not matched to a gene. The CDR3 spells CASKAGTVLYEQYF. The CDR3 DNA reads TGTGCCAGCAAAGCCGGGACAGTTCTTTACGAGCAGTACTTC.

The V and J genes are TRBV9 and TRBJ2-3; TRBD2 might be the D (5 bases). V was cut by 2 bases and J by 0 bases, with 13 bases left in between. This CDR3 is 16 amino acids long. CDR1 is SGDLS and CDR2 is YYNGEE in the germline V gene. CDR3 in DNA: TGTGCCAGCAGCGTTGTGGACTGGTTTAGCACAGATACGCAGTATTTT. This codes for CASSVVDWFSTDTQYF.

The V call is TRBV2, the J call TRBJ2-5, with D unclear. V lost 7 bases to trimming and J lost 2 bases, with 8 bases between them. CDR1 and CDR2 from the germline V gene are SNHLY and FYNNEI. This CDR3 is 12 amino acids long. The chain's CDR3 is CASKSSQETQYF. CDR3 coding DNA: TGTGCCAGCAAGTCGAGTCAAGAGACCCAGTACTTC.

The V call is TRBV7-2, the J call TRBJ2-2; 8 bases are a match to TRBD1. Germline CDR1 is SGHTA and CDR2 is FQGNSA. Trimming removed 3 bases from V and 0 bases from J; junction bases left unmatched: 3. The CDR3 is made up of 16 amino acids. The CDR3 sequence: CASSFQGAANTGELFF. In DNA form, the CDR3 reads TGTGCCAGCAGCTTCCAGGGGGCTGCGAACACCGGGGAGCTGTTTTTT.

This chain uses TRBV5-4 with TRBJ2-3; 13 nucleotides match TRBD2. Germline V gives CDR1 SGHNT, CDR2 YYREEE (reference sequence). V was clipped by 4 bases and J by 2 bases; unmatched bases: 4. The CDR3 spans 16 residues. As DNA, the CDR3 is TGTGCCAGCAGCGGGGGACTAGCGGGGTTCACAGATACGCAGTATTTT. The encoded protein is CASSGGLAGFTDTQYF.

The chain employs TRBV30 and TRBJ2-1; D may be TRBD2 (6 bases). Looked up from germline, CDR1 is GTSNPN and CDR2 is SVGIG (reference sequence). Trimming took off 3 bases at V and 5 bases at J, with 14 bases between the two ends. The CDR3 extends over 14 amino acids. In nucleotides, the CDR3 is TGTGCCTGGAGCAACGGGAGCCCCCACAATGAGCAGTTCTTC. Translating it yields CAWSNGSPHNEQFF.

V and J are TRBV18 and TRBJ2-1; weak D call: TRBD2 (5 bases). Trimming removed 4 bases at V and 7 bases at J, with 11 bases between. Per the germline V gene, CDR1 is KGHSH and CDR2 is LQKENI. The CDR3 has 13 amino acids. The CDR3 DNA reads as TGTGCCAGCTCACGAGGGCTGGGGAATGAGCAGTTCTTC. Protein sequence: CASSRGLGNEQFF.

This chain uses TRBV27 with TRBJ1-2, with D unresolved. The CDR3 length is 13 residues. Germline V gives CDR1 MNHEY, CDR2 SMNVEV (reference sequence). V was trimmed by 5 bases and J by 6 bases, leaving 13 bases between them. DNA for the CDR3: TGTGCCAGCAGTGGAGGGAGTGCCCATGGCTACACCTTC. Protein product: CASSGGSAHGYTF.

The chain uses TRBV5-5 and TRBJ2-7; weak D call: TRBD1 (7 bases). The CDR3 runs to 16 residues. Germline CDR1 SGHKS, CDR2 YYEKEE (reference sequence). V lost 4 bases and J lost 0, with 17 bases in between. CDR3 region: CASSGGTDQFSYEQYF. DNA for the CDR3: TGTGCCAGCAGCGGAGGGACAGATCAGTTCTCCTACGAGCAGTACTTC. Variable domain in full (rest from reference TRBV5-5 and TRBJ2-7): DAGVTQSPTHLIKTRGQQVTLRCSPISGHKSVSWYQQVLGQGPQFIFQYYEKEERGRGNFPDRFSARQFPNYSSELNVNALLLGDSALYLCASSGGTDQFSYEQYFGPGTRLTVT.

The chain carries TRBV4-3 and TRBJ1-1; D is possibly TRBD1 (6 bases). Germline V gives CDR1 LGHNA, CDR2 YSLEER. CDR3 length: 15 amino acids. V lost 0 bases and J 1 base, leaving 9 bases between the germline ends. CDR3 residues: CASSQDWTANTEAFF. In nucleotides, the CDR3 is TGCGCCAGCAGCCAAGATTGGACAGCGAACACTGAAGCTTTCTTT.

The chain employs TRBV7-8 and TRBJ1-1; D is perhaps TRBD1 (5 bases). V dropped 5 bases and J dropped 5 bases, with 15 bases sitting between them. The V gene's germline CDR1 is SGHVS and CDR2 FQNEAQ. The CDR3 is 14 residues long. CDR3: CASSGVGGGTEAFF. In DNA form, the CDR3 reads TGTGCCAGCAGCGGTGTGGGCGGGGGGACTGAAGCTTTCTTT.

V gene TRBV27 combines with J gene TRBJ2-7; 9 bases line up with TRBD1. V lost 6 bases and J lost 0; bases outside the gene matches: 6. The CDR3 is made up of 15 amino acids. Germline loops: CDR1 MNHEY, CDR2 SMNVEV (reference sequence). The CDR3 sequence is CASRRDRADSYEQYF. The CDR3 DNA reads as TGTGCCAGCAGGCGGGACAGGGCGGACTCCTACGAGCAGTACTTC.

This chain connects TRBV19 to TRBJ2-3, with 13 bases fitting TRBD2. The CDR3 loop spans 16 amino acids. Germline-derived CDR1 and CDR2 are LNHDA and SQIVND (reference sequence). J lost 3 bases, V lost 3 bases, and 3 bases had no gene match. The CDR3 DNA is TGTGCCAGTAGTATCTCGACTAGCGGGAGGACAGATACGCAGTATTTT. The encoded protein is CASSISTSGRTDTQYF.

This clone came up a few times. The chain carries TRBV28 and TRBJ2-7; 8 bases fit TRBD2. The V gene end was trimmed by 6 bases and the J gene end by 5 bases; junction bases not matched to a gene: 9. The germline V gene encodes CDR1 MDHEN and CDR2 SYDVKM. This CDR3 has 14 amino acids. The CDR3 is CASRRTSPWHEQYF. CDR3 nucleotide sequence: TGTGCCAGCAGACGGACTAGCCCGTGGCACGAGCAGTACTTC.

The J gene is TRBJ2-7, the V gene TRBV7-9; D is unresolved. V lost 5 bases and J 0 bases, leaving 26 bases between the germline ends. CDR3 length equals 19 residues. The V gene's germline CDR1 is SEHNR and CDR2 FQNEAQ (reference sequence). The CDR3, as DNA: TGTGCCAGCAGCGGCGTCCCCGCGACTGGGTGGCTTAGCTCCTACGAGCAGTACTTC. Amino acid sequence: CASSGVPATGWLSSYEQYF.

In this sample, this clone turned up a few times. This chain uses TRBV27 with TRBJ2-7, with 7 nucleotides matching TRBD1. The CDR3 length is 15 residues. Germline V gives CDR1 MNHEY, CDR2 SMNVEV (reference sequence). V lost 6 bases, J lost 0 bases, and 8 bases stayed unmatched. The CDR3: CASRRQGDLSYEQYF. The DNA for the CDR3 is TGTGCCAGCAGACGCCAGGGGGACCTCTCCTACGAGCAGTACTTC.

This chain joins TRBV6-1 and TRBJ1-2; TRBD1 matches 7 bases. Germline V gene sequence: CDR1 MNHNS, CDR2 SASEGT. V dropped 4 bases and J dropped 5; count of bases not matched to a gene: 13. The CDR3 spans 16 residues. The DNA of the CDR3 is TGTGCCAGCAGTGCAGACCCGACAGGGAAGGCTTATGGCTACACCTTC. Translation: CASSADPTGKAYGYTF.

V is TRBV18 and J is TRBJ1-4, with D unresolved. Trimming left V 0 bases short and J 4 bases short, with 9 bases between. This CDR3 spans 15 amino acids. CDR1 and CDR2 (germline): KGHSH, LQKENI. This chain's CDR3 is CASSPPLGVNEKLFF. The CDR3 DNA follows: TGTGCCAGCTCACCACCGCTCGGTGTTAATGAAAAACTGTTTTTT.

This sequence joins TRBV7-8 and TRBJ1-4, with TRBD1 identical over 7 bases. CDR1 and CDR2 (germline): SGHVS, FQNEAQ. With 5 bases clipped from V and 8 bases from J, the junction kept 14 bases outside the gene matches. The CDR3 has 16 residues. The CDR3, as DNA: TGTGCCAGCAGCCCCAAGGGGGCTCCGAGGCCGGAAAAACTGTTTTTT. Amino acid sequence: CASSPKGAPRPEKLFF. Full variable domain (missing parts from reference TRBV7-8 and TRBJ1-4): GAGVSQSPRYKVAKRGQDVALRCDPISGHVSLFWYQQALGQGPEFLTYFQNEAQLDKSGLPSDRFFAERPEGSVSTLKIQRTQQEDSAVYLCASSPKGAPRPEKLFFGSGTQLSVL.

The chain combines TRBV9 with TRBJ2-7; 7 bases line up with TRBD2. V was pared by 2 bases and J by 6 bases, with 14 bases of the junction left unmatched. The CDR3 contains 16 residues. The germline CDR1 and CDR2 sequences are SGDLS and YYNGEE. As DNA, the CDR3 is TGTGCCAGCAGCGTTGGGAGGGCGTGGAGCCCCTCCGAGCAGTACTTC. Translating gives CASSVGRAWSPSEQYF.

CDR3 in DNA: TGTGCCAGCAGGGCCGGGCAGGGGACCTACGAGCAGTACTTC. Its translation is CASRAGQGTYEQYF. The chain employs TRBV11-2 and TRBJ2-7; perhaps TRBD1 as D (6 bases). Trimming shortened V by 6 bases and J by 2 bases, and 14 bases separated the two germline ends. CDR1 is SGHAT, CDR2 FQNNGV, per germline. The CDR3 extends over 14 amino acids.

The table lists this clone with a count of one. J is TRBJ2-3 and V is TRBV5-4; 7 bases match TRBD1. The CDR3 spans 15 residues. Germline V gene lookup returns CDR1 SGHNT and CDR2 YYREEE (reference sequence). V lost 4 bases to trimming and J lost 0 bases; unmatched junction nucleotides: 5. The CDR3 loop reads CASSVPTGSTDTQYF. The CDR3, as DNA: TGTGCCAGCAGCGTGCCGACAGGGAGCACAGATACGCAGTATTTT.